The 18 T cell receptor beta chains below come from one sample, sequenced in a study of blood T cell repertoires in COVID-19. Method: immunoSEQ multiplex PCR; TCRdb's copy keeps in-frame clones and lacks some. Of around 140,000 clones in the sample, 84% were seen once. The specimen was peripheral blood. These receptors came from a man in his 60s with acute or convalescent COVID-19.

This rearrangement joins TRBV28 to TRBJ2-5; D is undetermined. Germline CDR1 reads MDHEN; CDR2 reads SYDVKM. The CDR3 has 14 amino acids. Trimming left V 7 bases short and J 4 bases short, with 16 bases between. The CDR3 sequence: CASTPALSGETQYF. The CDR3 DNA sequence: TGTGCCAGCACCCCTGCGTTGTCAGGAGAGACCCAGTACTTC.

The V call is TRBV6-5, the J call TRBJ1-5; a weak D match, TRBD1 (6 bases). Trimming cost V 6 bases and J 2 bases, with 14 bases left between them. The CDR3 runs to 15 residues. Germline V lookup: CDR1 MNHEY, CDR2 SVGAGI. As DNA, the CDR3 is TGTGCCAGCAGCACCACAGGGTATGGCAATCAGCCCCAGCATTTT. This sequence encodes CASSTTGYGNQPQHF.

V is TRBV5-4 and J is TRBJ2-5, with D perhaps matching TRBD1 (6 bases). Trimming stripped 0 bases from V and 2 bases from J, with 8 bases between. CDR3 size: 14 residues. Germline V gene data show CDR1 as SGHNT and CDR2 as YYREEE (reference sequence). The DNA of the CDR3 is TGTGCCAGCAGCTTGGTCGACAGGCAAGAGACCCAGTACTTC. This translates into CASSLVDRQETQYF.

The CDR3 here is CASSQETRLAGGTDTQYF. The CDR3 DNA sequence: TGTGCCAGCAGCCAAGAAACCCGACTAGCGGGGGGAACAGATACGCAGTATTTT. V is TRBV4-2 and J is TRBJ2-3; TRBD2 agrees at 13 bases. The CDR3 is made up of 18 amino acids. Per the germline V gene, CDR1 is LGHNA and CDR2 is YNFKEQ. The trim removed 0 bases at V and 3 bases at J, leaving 6 bases unmatched.

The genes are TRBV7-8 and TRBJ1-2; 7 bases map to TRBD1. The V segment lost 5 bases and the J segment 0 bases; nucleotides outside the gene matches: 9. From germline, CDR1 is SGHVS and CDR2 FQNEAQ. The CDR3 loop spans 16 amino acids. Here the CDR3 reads CASSLQGDRPNYGYTF. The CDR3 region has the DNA TGTGCCAGCAGCCTTCAGGGGGACAGACCTAACTATGGCTACACCTTC.

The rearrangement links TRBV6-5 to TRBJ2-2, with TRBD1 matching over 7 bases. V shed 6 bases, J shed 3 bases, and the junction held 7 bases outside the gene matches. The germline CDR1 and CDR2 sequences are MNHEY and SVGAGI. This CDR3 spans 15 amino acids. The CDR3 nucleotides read TGTGCCAGCAGGACCCAGGGGGATTACACCGGGGAGCTGTTTTTT. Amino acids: CASRTQGDYTGELFF.

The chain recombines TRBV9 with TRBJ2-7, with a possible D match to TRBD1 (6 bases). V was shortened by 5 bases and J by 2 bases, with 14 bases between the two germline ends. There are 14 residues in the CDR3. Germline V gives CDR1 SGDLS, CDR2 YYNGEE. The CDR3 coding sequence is TGTGCCAGCAGTCCCGGGACATTTACCTACGAGCAGTACTTC. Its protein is CASSPGTFTYEQYF.

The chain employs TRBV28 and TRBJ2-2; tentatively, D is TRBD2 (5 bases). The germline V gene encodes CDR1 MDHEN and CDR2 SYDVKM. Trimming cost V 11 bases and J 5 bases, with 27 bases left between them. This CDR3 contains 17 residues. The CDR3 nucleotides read TGTGCCTCCCCCAACGGGCACCACCGGGAAGGGACCGGGGAGCTGTTTTTT. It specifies CASPNGHHREGTGELFF.

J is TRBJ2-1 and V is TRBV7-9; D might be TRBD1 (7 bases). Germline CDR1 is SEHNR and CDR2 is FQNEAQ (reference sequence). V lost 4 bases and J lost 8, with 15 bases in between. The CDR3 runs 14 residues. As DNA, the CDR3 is TGTGCCAGCAGCTCCAGGGGGGCTACTGATGAGCAGTTCTTC. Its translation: CASSSRGATDEQFF.

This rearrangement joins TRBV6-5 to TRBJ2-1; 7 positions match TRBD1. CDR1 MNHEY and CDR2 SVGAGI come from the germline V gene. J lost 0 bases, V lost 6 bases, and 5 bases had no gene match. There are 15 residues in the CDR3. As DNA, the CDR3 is TGTGCCAGCAGGATAGACAGGGACTCCTACAATGAGCAGTTCTTC. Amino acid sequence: CASRIDRDSYNEQFF.

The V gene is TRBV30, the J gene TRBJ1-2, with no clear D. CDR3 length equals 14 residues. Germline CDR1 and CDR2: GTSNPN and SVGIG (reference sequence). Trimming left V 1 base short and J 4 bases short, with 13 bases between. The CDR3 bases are TGTGCCTGGAGTGATTTTGGCCAGGCCTATGGCTACACCTTC. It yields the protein CAWSDFGQAYGYTF.

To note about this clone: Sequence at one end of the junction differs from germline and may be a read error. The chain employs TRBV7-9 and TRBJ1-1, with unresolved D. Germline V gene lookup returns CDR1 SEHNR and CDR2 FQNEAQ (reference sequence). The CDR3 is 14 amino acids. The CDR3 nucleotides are TGTGCCAGCAGCCGTTATACAGAGAACACTGAAGTTTTCTTT. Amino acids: CASSRYTENTEVFF.

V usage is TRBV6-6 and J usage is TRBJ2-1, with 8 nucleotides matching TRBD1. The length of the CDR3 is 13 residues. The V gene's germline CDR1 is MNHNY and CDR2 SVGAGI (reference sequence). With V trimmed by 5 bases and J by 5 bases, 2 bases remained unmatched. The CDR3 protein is CASSQQGDNEQFF. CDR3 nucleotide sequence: TGTGCCAGCAGTCAACAGGGGGACAATGAGCAGTTCTTC.

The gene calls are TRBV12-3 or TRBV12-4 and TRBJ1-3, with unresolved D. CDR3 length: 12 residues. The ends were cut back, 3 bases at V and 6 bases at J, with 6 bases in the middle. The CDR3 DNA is TGTGCCAGCAGTTTGAGCGAAAACACCATATATTTT. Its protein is CASSLSENTIYF.

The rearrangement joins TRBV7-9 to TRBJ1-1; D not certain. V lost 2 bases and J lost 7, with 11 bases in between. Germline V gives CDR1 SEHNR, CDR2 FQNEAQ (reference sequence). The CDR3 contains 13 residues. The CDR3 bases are TGTGCCAGCAGCTTACAAGACGGAGGTGAAGCTTTCTTT. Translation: CASSLQDGGEAFF.

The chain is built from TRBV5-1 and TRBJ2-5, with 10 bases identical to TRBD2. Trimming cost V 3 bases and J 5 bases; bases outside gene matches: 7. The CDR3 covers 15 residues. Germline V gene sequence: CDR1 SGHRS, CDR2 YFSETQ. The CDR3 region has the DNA TGCGCCAGCAGCTCTAGCGGGAGCATCTGGGAGACCCAGTACTTC. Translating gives CASSSSGSIWETQYF. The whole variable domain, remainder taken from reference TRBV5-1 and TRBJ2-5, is KAGVTQTPRYLIKTRGQQVTLSCSPISGHRSVSWYQQTPGQGLQFLFEYFSETQRNKGNFPGRFSGRQFSNSRSEMNVSTLELGDSALYLCASSSSGSIWETQYFGPGTRLLVL.

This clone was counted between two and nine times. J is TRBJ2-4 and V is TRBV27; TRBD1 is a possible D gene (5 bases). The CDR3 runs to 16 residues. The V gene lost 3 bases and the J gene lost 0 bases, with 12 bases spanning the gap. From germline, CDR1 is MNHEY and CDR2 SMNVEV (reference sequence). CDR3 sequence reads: CASSFAATAAKNIQYF. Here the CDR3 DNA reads TGTGCCAGCAGTTTCGCCGCGACAGCAGCCAAAAACATTCAGTACTTC.

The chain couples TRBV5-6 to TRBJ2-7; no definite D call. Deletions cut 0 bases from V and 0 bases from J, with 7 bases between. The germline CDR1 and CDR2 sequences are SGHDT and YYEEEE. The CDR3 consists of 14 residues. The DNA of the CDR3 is TGTGCCAGCAGCTTGGGATCTAGCTCCTACGAGCAGTACTTC. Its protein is CASSLGSSSYEQYF.